One T cell receptor beta chain is described in this entry. Patients from Seattle were sampled longitudinally, starting during active infection. These data are taken from a study of blood T cell repertoires in COVID-19. Study-level background: T cells, B-cell-depleted T cells, or PBMCs provided the cDNA or gDNA that served as material.

Original data processing: Nucleated cell counts were estimated from reference gene primer amplification. TCRdb's copy holds only in-frame clones and misses some; the assay was immunoSEQ multiplex PCR. V and J calls and clone size follow that table, whereas D and trimming were derived from the DNA. In the table there are some 220,000 clones, roughly 85% of which are singletons. The germline CDR1 and CDR2 sequences are SGHTA and FQGNSA. V was shortened by 5 bases and J by 1 base, with 9 bases between the two germline ends. The CDR3 contains 15 residues. Material for sequencing was peripheral blood. The J gene is TRBJ2-6, the V gene TRBV7-2; tentative D call: TRBD1 (6 bases). The sequence was obtained from a man aged 45-65 years with COVID-19, enrolled during active disease. The CDR3 loop is CASSPGVSGANVLTF. CDR3 nucleotide sequence: TGTGCCAGCAGCCCAGGGGTATCTGGGGCCAACGTCCTGACTTTC.